Below are 24 T cell receptor beta chains sequenced from a single sample in a study of cytomegalovirus exposure and HLA in healthy donors. PCR amplification relied on 60 Vbeta primers (plus 13 Jbeta primers). Using immunoSEQ multiplex PCR, the repertoire was profiled, and TCRdb retains in-frame clones only, with some absent. The sample shows around 170,000 clones, 80% of them seen only once. Material for sequencing was PBMCs. These receptors were collected from a man between 40 and 49 years old in good health and CMV-seropositive.

The chain links TRBV5-4 to TRBJ1-2; D is undetermined. Per the germline V gene, CDR1 is SGHNT and CDR2 is YYREEE (reference sequence). Trimming removed 4 bases from V and 2 bases from J, with 3 bases in between. The CDR3 length is 11 residues. The CDR3 protein is CASSLNYGYTF. The CDR3 DNA sequence: TGTGCCAGCAGCCTGAACTATGGCTACACCTTC.

V usage is TRBV19 and J usage is TRBJ2-2; D is perhaps TRBD1 (5 bases). Germline V lookup: CDR1 LNHDA, CDR2 SQIVND (reference sequence). Trimming took off 2 bases at V and 7 bases at J, with 11 bases between the two ends. The CDR3 has 14 residues. The CDR3 coding sequence is TGTGCCAGTAGTATATCCAGGGTCAACGGGGAGCTGTTTTTT. As protein: CASSISRVNGELFF.

The chain carries TRBV6-6 and TRBJ2-2; D may be TRBD1 (6 bases). Germline V lookup: CDR1 MNHNY, CDR2 SVGAGI (reference sequence). Trimming took 0 bases from V and 5 from J, leaving 13 bases between them. The CDR3 consists of 16 residues. The CDR3 region is CASSYSKAGDTGELFF. Written as DNA, the CDR3 is TGTGCCAGCAGTTACTCGAAAGCAGGGGATACCGGGGAGCTGTTTTTT.

The chain is built from TRBV4-3 and TRBJ1-1, with unresolved D. V was pared by 0 bases and J by 7 bases, with 12 bases between. The germline CDR1 and CDR2 sequences are LGHNA and YSLEER. This CDR3 is built from 14 residues. The chain's CDR3 is CASSQDRETNEAFF. In DNA, the CDR3 is TGCGCCAGCAGCCAAGATAGGGAGACTAATGAAGCTTTCTTT.

This chain links TRBV28 with TRBJ2-3; 13 bases map to TRBD2. Unmatched junction bases numbered 9, after V lost 3 bases and J lost 3 bases. The CDR3 loop spans 18 amino acids. Germline values: CDR1 MDHEN, CDR2 SYDVKM. In DNA, the CDR3 is TGTGCCAGCAGTTTCCTTACTAGCGGGGGGGTCGGGACAGATACGCAGTATTTT. Translation gives CASSFLTSGGVGTDTQYF.

This clone is a singleton in its sample. The junction and the germline gene differ at one end; a read error may be behind it. This specimen includes other DNA sequences encoding the same CDR3. The rearrangement uses TRBV6-5 and TRBJ2-7; 9 nucleotides agree with TRBD2. The length of the CDR3 is 16 residues. The germline gives CDR1 MNHEY, CDR2 SVGAGI. CDR3 in DNA: TGTGCCAGCAGCTACTCGCCTAGCGGGAAGACCTACGAGCAGTACTTC. The encoded protein is CASSYSPSGKTYEQYF.

The V gene is TRBV5-6, the J gene TRBJ1-3; D may be TRBD1 (5 bases). The CDR3 has 15 residues. Looked up from germline, CDR1 is SGHDT and CDR2 is YYEEEE. V gave up 5 bases and J gave up 0 bases, with 12 bases separating them. The CDR3 region has the DNA TGTGCCAGCAGACGCGGACACAGCTCTGGAAACACCATATATTTT. This sequence encodes CASRRGHSSGNTIYF.

The V and J genes are TRBV5-1 and TRBJ2-1; 12 positions match TRBD2. The germline gives CDR1 SGHRS, CDR2 YFSETQ. The CDR3 contains 18 residues. V dropped 1 base and J dropped 4; count of bases not matched to a gene: 9. Here the CDR3 reads CASSLRASGGAPYNEQFF. CDR3 DNA: TGCGCCAGCAGCTTGCGAGCTAGCGGGGGGGCACCATACAATGAGCAGTTCTTC.

This chain connects TRBV27 to TRBJ2-7; 7 nucleotides align to TRBD2. V shed 5 bases, J shed 1 base, and the junction held 2 bases outside the gene matches. The CDR3 totals 13 residues. Germline CDR1 is MNHEY and CDR2 is SMNVEV (reference sequence). The CDR3 spells CASSVSGSYEQYF. CDR3 in DNA: TGTGCCAGCAGTGTTAGCGGGTCCTACGAGCAGTACTTC.

The chain uses TRBV4-3 and TRBJ2-1; D is possibly TRBD1 (6 bases). The ends were cut back, 3 bases at V and 0 bases at J, with 21 bases in the middle. The CDR3 has 19 amino acids. Germline V lookup: CDR1 LGHNA, CDR2 YSLEER. The CDR3 nucleotides are TGCGCCAGCAGCCAGCTCAAGGTTAGGACAGACCACTCCTACAATGAGCAGTTCTTC. Encoded protein: CASSQLKVRTDHSYNEQFF.

The V call is TRBV6-1, the J call TRBJ2-2; D is ambiguous. The germline V and J ends were trimmed by 3 bases and 3 bases, with 8 bases remaining between them. The germline CDR1 and CDR2 sequences are MNHNS and SASEGT. CDR3 length: 14 amino acids. CDR3 protein: CASSDHIYTGELFF. CDR3 coding DNA: TGTGCCAGCAGTGATCACATATACACCGGGGAGCTGTTTTTT.

The CDR3 DNA sequence: TGTGCCAGCAGACCCGGGGGGGCGGATACGCAGTATTTT. Protein: CASRPGGADTQYF. The gene calls are TRBV6-5 and TRBJ2-3; 8 nucleotides line up with TRBD2. From germline, CDR1 is MNHEY and CDR2 SVGAGI. With V trimmed by 6 bases and J by 6 bases, 5 bases remained unmatched. This CDR3 has 13 amino acids.

This clone has only one observation. At one end the junction does not follow the germline gene, possibly because of a read error. The chain recombines TRBV7-7 with TRBJ2-2; 8 bases fit TRBD1. The germline V gene has CDR1 SSHAT and CDR2 FNYEAQ (reference sequence). The CDR3 sequence is 15 residues long. The CDR3 DNA sequence: TGTGCTAGCACCAACACAGGGGGAAAGGCCGGGGAGCTGTTTTTT. Translation: CASTNTGGKAGELFF.

This clone has only a few counts. The chain uses TRBV5-1 and TRBJ2-2; TRBD1 matches at 7 bases. Germline V gene sequence: CDR1 SGHRS, CDR2 YFSETQ. V gave up 4 bases and J gave up 3 bases; unmatched junction bases: 6. The CDR3 length is 15 residues. CDR3 sequence reads: CASSLRTGDTGELFF. In nucleotides, the CDR3 is TGCGCCAGCAGCCTCCGGACAGGAGACACCGGGGAGCTGTTTTTT.

The chain's CDR3 is CASSQTGLDTEAFF. CDR3 bases: TGTGCCAGCAGCCAAACAGGGTTGGACACTGAAGCTTTCTTT. The rearrangement links TRBV6-6 to TRBJ1-1, with D perhaps TRBD1 (6 bases). V gave up 6 bases and J gave up 3 bases, with 14 bases separating them. From germline, CDR1 is MNHNY and CDR2 SVGAGI (reference sequence). This CDR3 region has 14 residues.

This CDR3 is CASSARGLAGGPYNEQFF. The CDR3 nucleotides are TGTGCCAGCAGCGCCAGGGGACTAGCGGGGGGTCCCTACAATGAGCAGTTCTTC. This sequence joins TRBV5-8 and TRBJ2-1; 15 nucleotides line up with TRBD2. The length of the CDR3 is 18 residues. Germline lookup yields CDR1 SGHTS and CDR2 YDEGEE. Trimming cost V 4 bases and J 2 bases; bases outside gene matches: 7.

The gene calls are TRBV7-6 and TRBJ1-5, with D perhaps matching TRBD1 (6 bases). The CDR3 contains 14 residues. Germline loops: CDR1 SGHVS, CDR2 FNYEAQ. Trimming took 3 bases from V and 6 from J, leaving 12 bases between them. As DNA, the CDR3 is TGTGCCAGCAGCTTGGGGGCAGAGGGTCAGCCCCAGCATTTT. Encoded protein: CASSLGAEGQPQHF.

This clone was seen a single time. The chain couples TRBV6-1 to TRBJ1-3, with no clear D. The CDR3 spans 14 residues. The germline V and J ends were trimmed by 8 bases and 0 bases, with 11 bases remaining between them. The germline V gene encodes CDR1 MNHNS and CDR2 SASEGT. The DNA of the CDR3 is TGTGCCAGCGTGACACTCGGCTCTGGAAACACCATATATTTT. Translating gives CASVTLGSGNTIYF.

The chain joins TRBV19 to TRBJ1-3, with 8 bases matching TRBD1. The V segment lost 7 bases and the J segment 2 bases; nucleotides outside the gene matches: 4. This CDR3 is 14 amino acids long. CDR1 and CDR2 from the germline V gene are LNHDA and SQIVND (reference sequence). This CDR3 reads CASNRGNPGNTIYF. CDR3 in DNA: TGTGCCAGTAACAGGGGGAACCCTGGAAACACCATATATTTT.

J is TRBJ2-7 and V is TRBV7-2, with a weak D call TRBD2 (6 bases). The V end lost 1 base, the J end lost 1 base, and 17 bases lay between the germline ends. From germline, CDR1 is SGHTA and CDR2 FQGNSA. The CDR3 runs to 17 residues. For the CDR3, the DNA is TGTGCCAGCAGCTTAGTTGGGGGGAGGCAGGGATCCTACGAGCAGTACTTC. It specifies CASSLVGGRQGSYEQYF.

This clone occurred a few times. The rearrangement uses TRBV11-3 and TRBJ1-3; no firm D call. Germline lookup yields CDR1 SGHNT and CDR2 YENEEA. CDR3 length: 15 amino acids. V lost 2 bases to trimming and J lost 0 bases, with 8 bases between them. This CDR3 reads CASSLNSYSGNTIYF. CDR3 sequence (DNA): TGTGCCAGCAGCTTAAACAGCTACTCTGGAAACACCATATATTTT.

The V and J genes are TRBV28 and TRBJ1-2; D is perhaps TRBD1 (5 bases). Trimming took 3 bases from V and 8 from J, leaving 10 bases between them. CDR1 and CDR2 from the germline V gene are MDHEN and SYDVKM. The CDR3 spans 12 residues. CDR3 residues: CASSLRQGGYTF. CDR3 in DNA: TGTGCCAGCAGTTTGAGGCAGGGCGGCTACACCTTC.

Only one count was recorded for this clone. The germline gene is not matched at one end of the junction; a read error may be the cause. The chain uses TRBV7-2 and TRBJ2-7, with D perhaps being TRBD1 or TRBD2 (5 bases each). This CDR3 comprises 14 residues. CDR1 is SGHTA, CDR2 FQGNSA, per germline. The CDR3 nucleotides are TGTGCCGGCAGCTTAGCGACAGAGATCTACGAGCAGTACTTC. It is translated as CAGSLATEIYEQYF.

Points on this clone: Germline and junction disagree at one end, which may indicate a read error. V is TRBV7-9 and J is TRBJ1-1; D is ambiguous. CDR3 length: 12 amino acids. Germline CDR1 reads SEHNR; CDR2 reads FQNEAQ (reference sequence). The CDR3 sequence is CSSSRSHTEAFF. Written as DNA, the CDR3 is TGTTCCAGCAGCCGCAGTCACACTGAAGCTTTCTTT.